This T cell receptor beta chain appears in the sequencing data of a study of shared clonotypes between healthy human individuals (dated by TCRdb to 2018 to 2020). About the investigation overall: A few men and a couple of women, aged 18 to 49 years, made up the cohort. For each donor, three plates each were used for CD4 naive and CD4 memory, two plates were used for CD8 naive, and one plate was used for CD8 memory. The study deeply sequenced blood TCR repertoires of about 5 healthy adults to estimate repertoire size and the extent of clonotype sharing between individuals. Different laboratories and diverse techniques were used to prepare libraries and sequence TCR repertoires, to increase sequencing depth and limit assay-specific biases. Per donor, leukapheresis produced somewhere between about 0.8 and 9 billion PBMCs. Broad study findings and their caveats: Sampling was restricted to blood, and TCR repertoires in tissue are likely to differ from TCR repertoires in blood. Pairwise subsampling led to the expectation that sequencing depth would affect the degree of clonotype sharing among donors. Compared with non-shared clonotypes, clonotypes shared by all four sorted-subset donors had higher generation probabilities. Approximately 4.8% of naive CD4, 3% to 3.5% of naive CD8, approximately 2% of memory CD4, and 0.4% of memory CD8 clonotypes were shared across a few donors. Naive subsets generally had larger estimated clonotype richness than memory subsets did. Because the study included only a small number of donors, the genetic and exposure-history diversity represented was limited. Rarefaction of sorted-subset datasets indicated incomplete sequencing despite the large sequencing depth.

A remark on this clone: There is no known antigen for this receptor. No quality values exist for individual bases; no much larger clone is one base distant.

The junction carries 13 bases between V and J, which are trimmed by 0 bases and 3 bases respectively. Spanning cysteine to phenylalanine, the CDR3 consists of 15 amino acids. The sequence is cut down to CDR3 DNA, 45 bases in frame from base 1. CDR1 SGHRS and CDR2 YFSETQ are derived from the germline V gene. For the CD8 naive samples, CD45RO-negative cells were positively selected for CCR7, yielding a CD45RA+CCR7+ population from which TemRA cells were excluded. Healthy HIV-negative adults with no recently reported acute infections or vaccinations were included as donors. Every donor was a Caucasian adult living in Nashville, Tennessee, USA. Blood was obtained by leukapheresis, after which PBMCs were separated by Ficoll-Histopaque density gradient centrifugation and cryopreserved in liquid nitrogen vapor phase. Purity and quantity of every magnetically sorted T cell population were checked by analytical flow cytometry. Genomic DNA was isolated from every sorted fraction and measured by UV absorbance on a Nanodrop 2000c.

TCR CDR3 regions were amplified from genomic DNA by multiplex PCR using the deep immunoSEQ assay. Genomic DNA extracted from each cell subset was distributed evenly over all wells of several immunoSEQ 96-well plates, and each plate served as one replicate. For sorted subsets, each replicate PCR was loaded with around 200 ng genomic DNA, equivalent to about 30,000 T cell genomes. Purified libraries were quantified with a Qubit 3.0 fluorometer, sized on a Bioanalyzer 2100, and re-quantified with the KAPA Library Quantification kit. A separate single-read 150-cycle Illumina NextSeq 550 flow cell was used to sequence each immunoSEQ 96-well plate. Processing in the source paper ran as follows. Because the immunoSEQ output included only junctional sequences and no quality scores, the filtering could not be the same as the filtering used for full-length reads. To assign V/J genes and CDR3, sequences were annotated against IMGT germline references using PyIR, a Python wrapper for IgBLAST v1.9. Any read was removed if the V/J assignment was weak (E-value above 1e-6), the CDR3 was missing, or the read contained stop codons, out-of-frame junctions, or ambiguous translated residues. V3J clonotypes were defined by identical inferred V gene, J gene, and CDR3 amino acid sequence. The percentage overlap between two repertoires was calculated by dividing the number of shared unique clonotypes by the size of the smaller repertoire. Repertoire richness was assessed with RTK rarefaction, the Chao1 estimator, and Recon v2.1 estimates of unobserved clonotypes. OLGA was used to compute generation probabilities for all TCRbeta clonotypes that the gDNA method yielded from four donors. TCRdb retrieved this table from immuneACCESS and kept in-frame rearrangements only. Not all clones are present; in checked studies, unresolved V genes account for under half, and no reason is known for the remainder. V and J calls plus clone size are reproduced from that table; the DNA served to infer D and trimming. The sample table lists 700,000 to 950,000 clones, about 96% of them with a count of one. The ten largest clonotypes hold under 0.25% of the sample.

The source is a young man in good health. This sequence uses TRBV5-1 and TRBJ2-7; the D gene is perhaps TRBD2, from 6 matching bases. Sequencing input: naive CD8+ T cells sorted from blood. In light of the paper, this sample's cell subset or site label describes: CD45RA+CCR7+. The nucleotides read TGCGCCAGCAGCTTGGCCGGGGGATCGGGCTACGAGCAGTACTTC. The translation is CASSLAGGSGYEQYF.